The 14 T cell receptor beta chains below were found in one sample sequenced in a study of T cell responses to AZD1222 COVID-19 vaccine. Clones were read by immunoSEQ multiplex PCR, and TCRdb kept only the in-frame ones, dropping some. The table has hundreds of thousands of clones, 85% to 95% seen once. The sample here was peripheral blood, taken on day 0 of MenACWY control vaccination. Receptors originate from an adult in good health.

This clone was seen once. The chain uses TRBV6-5 and TRBJ2-1; 9 nucleotides agree with TRBD1. J lost 1 base, V lost 4 bases, and 5 bases had no gene match. The CDR3 contains 16 residues. CDR1 MNHEY and CDR2 SVGAGI come from the germline V gene. CDR3 coding DNA: TGTGCCAGCAGTTCCCGACAGGGGGTTTCCTACAATGAGCAGTTCTTC. Protein sequence: CASSSRQGVSYNEQFF.

The J gene is TRBJ1-6, the V gene TRBV5-5; 8 bases are a match to TRBD1. The germline CDR1 and CDR2 sequences are SGHKS and YYEKEE (reference sequence). V dropped 0 bases and J dropped 10; count of bases not matched to a gene: 9. The CDR3 covers 16 residues. The CDR3 spells CASSLVQGVDISPLHF. DNA for the CDR3: TGTGCCAGCAGCTTGGTACAGGGGGTCGATATATCACCCCTCCACTTT.

The rearrangement uses TRBV15 and TRBJ1-2, with a possible D match to TRBD1 (5 bases). The CDR3 sequence is 15 residues long. The germline CDR1 and CDR2 sequences are LNHNV and YYDKDF (reference sequence). V lost 5 bases, J lost 2 bases, and 15 bases lay in between. Here the CDR3 DNA reads TGTGCCACCAGCCCCGGTGGCAGGGTGAACTATGGCTACACCTTC. Translated, it gives CATSPGGRVNYGYTF. The variable domain in full, completed from reference TRBV15 and TRBJ1-2, reads DAMVIQNPRYQVTQFGKPVTLSCSQTLNHNVMYWYQQKSSQAPKLLFHYYDKDFNNEADTPDNFQSRRPNTSFCFLDIRSPGLGDTAMYLCATSPGGRVNYGYTFGSGTRLTVV.

The chain carries TRBV7-3 and TRBJ2-1; TRBD1 aligns across 11 bases. The CDR3 sequence is 16 residues long. Germline V gene sequence: CDR1 SGHTA, CDR2 FQGTGA. V was pared by 1 base and J by 4 bases, with 3 bases of the junction left unmatched. This CDR3 reads CASSLRDRGSYNEQFF. DNA for the CDR3: TGTGCCAGCAGCTTAAGGGACAGGGGGTCATACAATGAGCAGTTCTTC.

The chain combines TRBV6-2 or TRBV6-3 with TRBJ2-3, with no clear D. Germline CDR1 MNHEY, CDR2 SVGEGT. This CDR3 has 13 residues. Between the trimmed V and J ends, which lost 2 bases and 4 bases, there was a span of 7 bases. As DNA, the CDR3 is TGTGCCAGCAGTTACAGTAGAGCAGATACGCAGTATTTT. Translation gives CASSYSRADTQYF.

The rearrangement links TRBV9 to TRBJ2-2; 7 nucleotides align to TRBD2. This CDR3 contains 15 residues. With V trimmed by 5 bases and J by 5 bases, 9 bases remained unmatched. The V gene's germline CDR1 is SGDLS and CDR2 YYNGEE. The CDR3 DNA sequence: TGTGCCAGCAGTTCTTCTGGGACTACAACCGGGGAGCTGTTTTTT. Translation gives CASSSSGTTTGELFF.

This clone was detected once. The rearrangement links TRBV24-1 to TRBJ1-4; TRBD1 matches 7 bases. Germline V gives CDR1 KGHDR, CDR2 SFDVKD. The CDR3 is made up of 13 amino acids. The V and J ends lost 9 bases and 7 bases, in that order; junction bases with no gene match: 7. The CDR3 nucleotides are TGTGCCACCTCGACAGGGAGGAGTGAAAAACTGTTTTTT. Encoded protein: CATSTGRSEKLFF.

The rearrangement links TRBV5-4 to TRBJ1-2; maybe TRBD1 (5 bases). This CDR3 is built from 15 residues. V lost 0 bases and J lost 2, with 11 bases in between. Per the germline V gene, CDR1 is SGHNT and CDR2 is YYREEE (reference sequence). The CDR3 reads CASSLGGSSNYGYTF. For the CDR3, the DNA is TGTGCCAGCAGCTTGGGGGGGAGCAGCAACTATGGCTACACCTTC.

Details on this clone: Other nucleotide sequences from this sample produce the same CDR3. The chain recombines TRBV14 with TRBJ1-1; D gene uncertain. In germline, CDR1 is SGHDN, CDR2 FVKESK. Trimming stripped 4 bases from V and 0 bases from J, with 9 bases between. The CDR3 is 14 residues long. CDR3 sequence reads: CASSPPGMNTEAFF. The CDR3 DNA is TGTGCCAGCAGCCCCCCCGGTATGAACACTGAAGCTTTCTTT.

The V gene is TRBV6-5, the J gene TRBJ1-1; TRBD1 is a possible D gene (6 bases). Trimming removed 5 bases at V and 1 base at J, with 14 bases between. The CDR3 totals 15 residues. Looked up from germline, CDR1 is MNHEY and CDR2 is SVGAGI. The CDR3 nucleotides are TGTGCCAGCAGTAGAAACACAGGGTGGAACACTGAAGCTTTCTTT. Its protein product is CASSRNTGWNTEAFF.

CDR3: CASSFGSYGYTF. The CDR3 nucleotides read TGTGCCAGCAGTTTCGGTAGCTATGGCTACACCTTC. The V gene is TRBV6-2 or TRBV6-3, the J gene TRBJ1-2, with unresolved D. CDR1 and CDR2 (germline): MNHEY, SVGEGT. Trimming removed 4 bases from V and 4 bases from J, with 7 bases in between. The CDR3 spans 12 residues.

The rearrangement links TRBV19 to TRBJ1-2; 7 bases map to TRBD1. V shed 3 bases, J shed 4 bases, and the junction held 2 bases outside the gene matches. The germline CDR1 and CDR2 sequences are LNHDA and SQIVND (reference sequence). This CDR3 is 13 amino acids long. CDR3 in DNA: TGTGCCAGTAGTATTGGGACAGCCTATGGCTACACCTTC. It codes for CASSIGTAYGYTF.

The chain carries TRBV11-3 and TRBJ2-3, with 11 bases lining up with TRBD1. There are 17 residues in the CDR3. Germline V gene sequence: CDR1 SGHNT, CDR2 YENEEA. J lost 5 bases, V lost 6 bases, and 13 bases had no gene match. Written as DNA, the CDR3 is TGTGCCAGCAGTAAGGACAGGGGGCTGTTTCGGGGAGATACGCAGTATTTT. Translated: CASSKDRGLFRGDTQYF.

The chain has TRBV18 and TRBJ1-5; no reliable D call. V lost 3 bases to trimming and J lost 0 bases, with 6 bases between them. The germline V gene has CDR1 KGHSH and CDR2 LQKENI. The CDR3 totals 14 residues. The CDR3 protein is CASSPGFSNQPQHF. The CDR3 region has the DNA TGTGCCAGCTCACCCGGGTTTAGCAATCAGCCCCAGCATTTT. Filled out from reference TRBV18 and TRBJ1-5, the complete variable domain reads NAGVMQNPRHLVRRRGQEARLRCSPMKGHSHVYWYRQLPEEGLKFMVYLQKENIIDESGMPKERFSAEFPKEGPSILRIQQVVRGDSAAYFCASSPGFSNQPQHFGDGTRLSIL.